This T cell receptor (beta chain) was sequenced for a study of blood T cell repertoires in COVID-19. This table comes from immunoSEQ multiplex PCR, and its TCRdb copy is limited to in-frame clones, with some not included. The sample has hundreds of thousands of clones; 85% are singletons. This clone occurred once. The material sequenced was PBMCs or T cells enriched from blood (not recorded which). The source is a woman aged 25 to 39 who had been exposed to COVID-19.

DNA for the CDR3: TGCGCCAGCGGCGGGGGTGGCACAGATACGCAGTATTTT. Amino acid sequence: CASGGGGTDTQYF. V gene TRBV10-1 combines with J gene TRBJ2-3, with 7 bases identical to TRBD2. After removal of 8 bases from V and 1 base from J, the junction contained 3 bases not matched to a gene. The CDR3 is 13 residues long. Germline V gene sequence: CDR1 WNHNN, CDR2 SYGVQD (reference sequence).